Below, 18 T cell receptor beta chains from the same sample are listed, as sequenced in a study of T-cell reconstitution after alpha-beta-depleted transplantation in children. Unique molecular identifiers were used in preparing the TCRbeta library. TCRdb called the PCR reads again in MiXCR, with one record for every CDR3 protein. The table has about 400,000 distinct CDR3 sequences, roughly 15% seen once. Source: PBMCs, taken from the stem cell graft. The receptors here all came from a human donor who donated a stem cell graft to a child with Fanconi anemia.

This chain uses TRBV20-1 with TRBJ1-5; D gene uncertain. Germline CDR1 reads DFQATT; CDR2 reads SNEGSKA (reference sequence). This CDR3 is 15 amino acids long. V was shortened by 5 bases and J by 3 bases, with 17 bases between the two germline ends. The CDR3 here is CSASLGRGINQPQHF. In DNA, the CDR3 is TGCAGTGCTTCCCTCGGACGCGGTATCAATCAGCCCCAGCATTTT.

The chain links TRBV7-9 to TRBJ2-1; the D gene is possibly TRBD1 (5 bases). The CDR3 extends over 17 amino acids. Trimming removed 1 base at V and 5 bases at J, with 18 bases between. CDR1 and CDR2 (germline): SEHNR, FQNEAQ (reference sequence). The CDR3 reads CASSLDYRRTDNNEQFF. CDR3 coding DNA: TGTGCCAGCAGCTTAGATTACAGGCGCACTGATAACAATGAGCAGTTCTTC.

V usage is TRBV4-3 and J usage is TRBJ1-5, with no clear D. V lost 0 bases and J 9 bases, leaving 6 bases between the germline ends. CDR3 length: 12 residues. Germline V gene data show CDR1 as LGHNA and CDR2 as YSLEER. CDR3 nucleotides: TGCGCCAGCAGCCAAGATCGAGGGCCCCAGCATTTT. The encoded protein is CASSQDRGPQHF.

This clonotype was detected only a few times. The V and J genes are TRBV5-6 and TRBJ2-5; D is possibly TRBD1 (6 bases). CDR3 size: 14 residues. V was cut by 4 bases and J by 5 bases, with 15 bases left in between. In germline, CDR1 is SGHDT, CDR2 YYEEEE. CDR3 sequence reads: CASSPGTTGETQYF. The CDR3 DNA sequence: TGTGCCAGCAGCCCCGGGACAACTGGGGAGACCCAGTACTTC.

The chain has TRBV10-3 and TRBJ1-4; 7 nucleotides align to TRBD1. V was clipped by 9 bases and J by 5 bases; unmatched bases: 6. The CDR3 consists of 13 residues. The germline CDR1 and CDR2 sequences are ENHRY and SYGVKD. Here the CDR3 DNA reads TGTGCCATTGGGACAGCCCTAAATGAAAAACTGTTTTTT. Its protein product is CAIGTALNEKLFF.

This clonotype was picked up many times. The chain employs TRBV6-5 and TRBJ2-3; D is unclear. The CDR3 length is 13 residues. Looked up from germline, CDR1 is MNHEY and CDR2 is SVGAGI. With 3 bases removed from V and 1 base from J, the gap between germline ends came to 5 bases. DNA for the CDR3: TGTGCCAGCAGTTATCAGGGCACAGATACGCAGTATTTT. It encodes CASSYQGTDTQYF.

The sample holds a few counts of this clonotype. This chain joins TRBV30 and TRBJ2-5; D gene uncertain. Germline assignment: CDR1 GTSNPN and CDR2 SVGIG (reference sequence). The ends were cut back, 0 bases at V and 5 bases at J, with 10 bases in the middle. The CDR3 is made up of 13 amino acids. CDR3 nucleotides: TGTGCCTGGAGTGTACGGCCTTTCGAGACCCAGTACTTC. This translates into CAWSVRPFETQYF.

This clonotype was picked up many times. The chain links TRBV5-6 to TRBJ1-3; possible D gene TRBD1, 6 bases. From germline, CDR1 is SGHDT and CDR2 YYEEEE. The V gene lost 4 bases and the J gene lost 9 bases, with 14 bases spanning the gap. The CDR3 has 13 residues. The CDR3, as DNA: TGTGCCAGCAGCCCGGGGGGCAGAACCACCATATATTTT. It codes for CASSPGGRTTIYF.

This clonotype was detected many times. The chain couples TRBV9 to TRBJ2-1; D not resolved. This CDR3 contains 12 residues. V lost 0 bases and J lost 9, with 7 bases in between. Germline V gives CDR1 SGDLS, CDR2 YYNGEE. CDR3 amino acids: CASSVASTEQFF. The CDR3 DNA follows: TGTGCCAGCAGCGTAGCCAGCACTGAGCAGTTCTTC.

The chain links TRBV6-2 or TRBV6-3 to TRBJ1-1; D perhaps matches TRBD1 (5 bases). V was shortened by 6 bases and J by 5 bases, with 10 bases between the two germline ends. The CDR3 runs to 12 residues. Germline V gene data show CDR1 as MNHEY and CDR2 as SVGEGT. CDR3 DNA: TGTGCCAGCAGCCGCAGGGTTACTGAAGCTTTCTTT. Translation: CASSRRVTEAFF.

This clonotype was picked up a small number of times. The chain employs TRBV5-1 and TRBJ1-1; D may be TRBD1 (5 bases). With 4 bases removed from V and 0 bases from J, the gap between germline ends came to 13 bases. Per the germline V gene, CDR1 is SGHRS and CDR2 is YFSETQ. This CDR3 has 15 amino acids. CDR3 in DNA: TGCGCCAGCAGCGTGGACACTCAAATGAACACTGAAGCTTTCTTT. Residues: CASSVDTQMNTEAFF.

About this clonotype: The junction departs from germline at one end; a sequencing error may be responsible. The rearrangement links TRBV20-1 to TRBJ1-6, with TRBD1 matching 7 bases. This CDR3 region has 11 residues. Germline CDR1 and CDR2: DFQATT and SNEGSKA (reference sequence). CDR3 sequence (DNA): TGCAGTGCGAGAGGATCGGGACAGAGCAACTTT. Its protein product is CSARGSGQSNF.

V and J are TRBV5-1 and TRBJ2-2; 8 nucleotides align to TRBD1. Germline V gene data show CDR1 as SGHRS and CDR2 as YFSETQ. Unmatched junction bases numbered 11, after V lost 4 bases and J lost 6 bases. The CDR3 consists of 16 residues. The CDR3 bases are TGCGCCAGCAGCCAGTGGACAGGGAGGTATCCCGGGGAGCTGTTTTTT. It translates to CASSQWTGRYPGELFF.

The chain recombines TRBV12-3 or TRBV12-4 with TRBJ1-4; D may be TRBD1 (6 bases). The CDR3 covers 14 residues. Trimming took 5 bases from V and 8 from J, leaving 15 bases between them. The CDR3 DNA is TGTGCCAGCAGTCCCACAACAGGGCCCGAAAAACTGTTTTTT. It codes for CASSPTTGPEKLFF.

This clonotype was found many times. CDR3 residues: CSAQEPGGSSYNEQFF. The CDR3 DNA reads as TGCAGTGCTCAAGAGCCGGGGGGGAGCTCCTACAATGAGCAGTTCTTC. The V and J genes are TRBV20-1 and TRBJ2-1; 8 bases are shared with TRBD2. CDR1 and CDR2 from the germline V gene are DFQATT and SNEGSKA (reference sequence). The CDR3 extends over 16 amino acids. The V gene end was trimmed by 5 bases and the J gene end by 0 bases; junction bases not matched to a gene: 9.

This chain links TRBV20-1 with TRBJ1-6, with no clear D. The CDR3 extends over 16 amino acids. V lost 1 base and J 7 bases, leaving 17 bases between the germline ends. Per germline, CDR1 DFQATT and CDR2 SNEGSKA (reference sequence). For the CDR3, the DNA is TGCAGTGCTAGAGCTCATCAGACCCTTAGGAATTCACCCCTCCACTTT. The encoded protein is CSARAHQTLRNSPLHF.

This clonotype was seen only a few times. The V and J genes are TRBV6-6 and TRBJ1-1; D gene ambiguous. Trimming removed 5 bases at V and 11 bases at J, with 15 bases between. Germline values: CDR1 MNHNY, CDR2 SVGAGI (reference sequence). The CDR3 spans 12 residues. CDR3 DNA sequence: TGTGCCAGCAGTCACCAGGAGCCTGCGGCTTTCTTT. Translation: CASSHQEPAAFF.

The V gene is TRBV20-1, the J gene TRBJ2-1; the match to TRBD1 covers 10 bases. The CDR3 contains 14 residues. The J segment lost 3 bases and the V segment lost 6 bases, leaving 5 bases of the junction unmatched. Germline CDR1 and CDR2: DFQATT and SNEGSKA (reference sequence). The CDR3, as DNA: TGCAGTGCCACCGGGACAGGGGACTACAATGAGCAGTTCTTC. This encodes CSATGTGDYNEQFF.